This T cell receptor (beta chain) emerged from a study of cytomegalovirus exposure and HLA in healthy donors. A note on this clone: The antigen remains unidentified.

The study ran its PCR with 60 Vbeta and 13 Jbeta primers. Repertoires were generated with immunoSEQ multiplex PCR, while TCRdb's copy carries only in-frame clones and drops some. This table has around 120,000 clones, roughly 70% appearing once. This CDR3 is 14 amino acids long. The germline V gene has CDR1 MGHRA and CDR2 YSYEKL. V was trimmed by 3 bases and J by 2 bases, leaving 11 bases between them. Overall study findings and caveats: About 150 TCR beta chains were listed as cytomegalovirus-associated. The sole available immune exposure information was CMV serostatus.

The V call is TRBV4-1, the J call TRBJ2-7, with D perhaps matching TRBD1 (5 bases). This receptor was obtained from a man aged 40-49 years in good health and CMV-seropositive. The material sequenced was PBMCs. CDR3 amino acids: CASSQSAGTYEQYF. The CDR3 DNA reads as TGCGCCAGCAGCCAGTCTGCAGGGACCTACGAGCAGTACTTC.